These T cell receptor beta chains were read from a single sample in a study of shared clonotypes between healthy human individuals. Produced via immunoSEQ multiplex PCR; TCRdb's table is partial and in-frame only. The repertoire holds under 2,000,000 clones, with about 95% as singletons. The sequencing sample was made of naive CD8+ T cells sorted from blood. The receptors originated from a man aged 18 to 35 in good health. CDR3s include the opening cysteine and the closing phenylalanine or tryptophan. D genes are given only for firm matches. Clone size appears in some rows only: once, few, many, or a class for an expanded clone.

d_gene: TRBD1
abundance: NA
v_gene: TRBV6-5
j_gene: TRBJ2-7
CDR3aa: CASSIGQGGIYEQYF
CDR3nt: TGTGCCAGCAGCATCGGACAGGGGGGTATCTACGAGCAGTACTTC

d_gene: TRBD2
abundance: NA
v_gene: TRBV4-3
j_gene: TRBJ2-7
CDR3aa: CASSQDSGLGTYEQYF
CDR3nt: TGCGCCAGCAGCCAAGATTCCGGACTAGGGACCTACGAGCAGTACTTC

d_gene: NA
abundance: NA
v_gene: TRBV30
j_gene: TRBJ2-1
CDR3aa: CAWRGAYNEQFF
CDR3nt: TGTGCCTGGAGGGGGGCTTACAATGAGCAGTTCTTC

d_gene: NA
abundance: NA
v_gene: TRBV7-2
j_gene: TRBJ2-1
CDR3aa: CASIDWSGHNEQFF
CDR3nt: TGTGCCAGCATCGACTGGTCGGGGCACAATGAGCAGTTCTTC

d_gene: NA
abundance: NA
v_gene: TRBV2
j_gene: TRBJ1-5
CDR3aa: CASSEATDQPQHF
CDR3nt: TGTGCCAGCAGTGAAGCGACAGATCAGCCCCAGCATTTT

d_gene: NA
abundance: NA
v_gene: TRBV4-1
j_gene: TRBJ2-7
CDR3aa: CASSLEPSTFYEQYF
CDR3nt: TGCGCCAGCAGCCTCGAGCCCTCAACTTTCTACGAGCAGTACTTC

d_gene: NA
abundance: NA
v_gene: TRBV10-1
j_gene: TRBJ2-5
CDR3aa: CASSSQKGVGQETQYF
CDR3nt: TGCGCCAGCAGCTCCCAGAAGGGGGTAGGCCAAGAGACCCAGTACTTC

d_gene: NA
abundance: NA
v_gene: TRBV6-5
j_gene: TRBJ1-6
CDR3aa: CASSYGELSNSPLHF
CDR3nt: TGTGCCAGCAGTTACGGGGAGTTGAGCAATTCACCCCTCCACTTT

d_gene: NA
abundance: NA
v_gene: TRBV7-9
j_gene: TRBJ1-1
CDR3aa: CASKLGLQAFF
CDR3nt: TGTGCCAGCAAACTTGGCTTACAAGCTTTCTTT

d_gene: TRBD1
abundance: NA
v_gene: TRBV15
j_gene: TRBJ1-2
CDR3aa: CATTGQGAFGYTF
CDR3nt: TGTGCCACCACCGGACAGGGGGCGTTTGGCTACACCTTC

d_gene: TRBD1
abundance: few
v_gene: TRBV4-1
j_gene: TRBJ1-5
CDR3aa: CASSQVNRGYEPQHF
CDR3nt: TGCGCCAGCAGCCAAGTGAACAGGGGATATGAGCCCCAGCATTTT

d_gene: NA
abundance: NA
v_gene: TRBV7-2
j_gene: TRBJ2-5
CDR3aa: CASSHRTDPQETQYF
CDR3nt: TGTGCCAGCAGCCACCGGACAGACCCACAAGAGACCCAGTACTTC

d_gene: NA
abundance: once
v_gene: TRBV29-1
j_gene: TRBJ1-1
CDR3aa: CSVKEGTEAFF
CDR3nt: TGCAGCGTTAAGGAGGGCACTGAAGCTTTCTTT

d_gene: NA
abundance: NA
v_gene: TRBV14
j_gene: TRBJ1-1
CDR3aa: CASSPSFLGGVDTHLFYTEAFF
CDR3nt: TGTGCCAGCAGCCCGTCGTTTCTTGGGGGGGTGGACACACACTTATTCTACACTGAAGCTTTCTTT

d_gene: NA
abundance: NA
v_gene: TRBV13
j_gene: TRBJ1-4
CDR3aa: CASSPGAESEKLFF
CDR3nt: TGTGCCAGCAGCCCAGGGGCGGAATCCGAAAAACTGTTTTTT

d_gene: TRBD1
abundance: NA
v_gene: TRBV4-3
j_gene: TRBJ1-4
CDR3aa: CASSQGPGTGGGGEKLFF
CDR3nt: TGCGCCAGCAGCCAAGGACCCGGGACAGGGGGCGGAGGTGAAAAACTGTTTTTT

d_gene: NA
abundance: NA
v_gene: TRBV6-6
j_gene: TRBJ2-7
CDR3aa: CASSPGLYEQYF
CDR3nt: TGTGCCAGCAGTCCTGGGCTCTACGAGCAGTACTTC

d_gene: NA
abundance: NA
v_gene: TRBV30
j_gene: TRBJ2-2
CDR3aa: CAWGFAGTGELFF
CDR3nt: TGTGCCTGGGGTTTTGCAGGAACCGGGGAGCTGTTTTTT

d_gene: TRBD2
abundance: NA
v_gene: TRBV29-1
j_gene: TRBJ2-1
CDR3aa: CSVDGAGGPGEQFF
CDR3nt: TGCAGCGTTGACGGGGCGGGAGGGCCGGGTGAGCAGTTCTTC

d_gene: TRBD1
abundance: NA
v_gene: TRBV12-5
j_gene: TRBJ1-1
CDR3aa: CASGFDTGGASFF
CDR3nt: TGTGCTAGTGGTTTTGATACAGGGGGCGCGTCTTTCTTT

d_gene: NA
abundance: once
v_gene: TRBV5-6
j_gene: TRBJ1-2
CDR3aa: CASSSGENGYTF
CDR3nt: TGTGCCAGCAGCTCGGGGGAAAATGGCTACACCTTC

d_gene: TRBD2
abundance: NA
v_gene: TRBV7-2
j_gene: TRBJ2-7
CDR3aa: CASSLDPSGSYEQYF
CDR3nt: TGTGCCAGCAGCTTAGACCCTAGCGGGAGCTACGAGCAGTACTTC

d_gene: TRBD1
abundance: NA
v_gene: TRBV4-1
j_gene: TRBJ2-1
CDR3aa: CASDTGQGNEQFF
CDR3nt: TGCGCCAGCGATACGGGACAGGGGAATGAGCAGTTCTTC

d_gene: TRBD1
abundance: NA
v_gene: TRBV5-6
j_gene: TRBJ1-2
CDR3aa: CASSIDSGTGFGYTF
CDR3nt: TGTGCCAGCAGCATCGACTCCGGGACAGGGTTTGGCTACACCTTC

d_gene: NA
abundance: once
v_gene: TRBV25-1
j_gene: TRBJ2-1
CDR3aa: CASSETRETALNEQFF
CDR3nt: TGTGCCAGCAGTGAAACAAGGGAGACAGCTCTCAATGAGCAGTTCTTC

d_gene: TRBD1
abundance: NA
v_gene: TRBV27
j_gene: TRBJ2-7
CDR3aa: CASSLAGTGGYEQYF
CDR3nt: TGTGCCAGCAGTTTAGCCGGGACAGGGGGCTACGAGCAGTACTTC

d_gene: NA
abundance: NA
v_gene: TRBV7-9
j_gene: TRBJ2-1
CDR3aa: CASSTGRAGNEQFF
CDR3nt: TGTGCCAGCAGCACAGGGAGGGCTGGGAATGAGCAGTTCTTC

d_gene: NA
abundance: NA
v_gene: TRBV5-1
j_gene: TRBJ1-1
CDR3aa: CASSLEGGVAEAFF
CDR3nt: TGCGCCAGCAGCTTGGAAGGGGGGGTCGCTGAAGCTTTCTTT

d_gene: NA
abundance: NA
v_gene: TRBV7-3
j_gene: TRBJ1-6
CDR3aa: CASSPLGPLARWDSPLHF
CDR3nt: TGTGCCAGCAGCCCGCTTGGGCCTCTGGCCCGATGGGATTCACCCCTCCACTTT

d_gene: NA
abundance: once
v_gene: TRBV15
j_gene: TRBJ2-7
CDR3aa: CATSRPDSYEQYF
CDR3nt: TGTGCCACCAGCCGACCGGACAGCTACGAGCAGTACTTC

d_gene: NA
abundance: NA
v_gene: TRBV7-8
j_gene: TRBJ2-3
CDR3aa: CASSLGQGGPDTQYF
CDR3nt: TGTGCCAGCAGCTTAGGGCAGGGCGGGCCAGATACGCAGTATTTT

d_gene: NA
abundance: NA
v_gene: TRBV6-6
j_gene: TRBJ1-2
CDR3aa: CASSRGTTAHYGYTF
CDR3nt: TGTGCCAGCAGCCGCGGGACAACGGCCCACTATGGCTACACCTTC

d_gene: NA
abundance: once
v_gene: TRBV5-1
j_gene: TRBJ2-5
CDR3aa: CASSVKPREIQETQYF
CDR3nt: TGCGCCAGCAGCGTAAAGCCCAGGGAGATCCAAGAGACCCAGTACTTC

d_gene: TRBD1
abundance: once
v_gene: TRBV5-1
j_gene: TRBJ1-2
CDR3aa: CASRNGTANYGYTF
CDR3nt: TGCGCCAGCAGAAATGGGACAGCTAACTATGGCTACACCTTC